The 23 T cell receptor beta chains below were found in one sample sequenced in a study of blood T cells in healthy people across ages. Alongside a J-beta primer mix, a sample-barcoded 5' primer served in a second PCR lasting about 7 to 11 cycles. TCRdb re-analysed the 5' RACE reads in MiXCR, keeping a single row per CDR3 protein. The table records approximately 1,700,000 distinct CDR3 sequences, about two fifths of them present only once. Sequencing was done on a sample of blood. The receptors here all came from a human donor in good health.

This clonotype appeared once. J is TRBJ2-4 and V is TRBV6-5; D is unclear. The J call is doubtful: the DNA matches TRBJ2-7 better. Germline V gene data show CDR1 as MNHEY and CDR2 as SVGAGI. The CDR3 has 13 residues. In nucleotides, the CDR3 is TGTGCCAGCAGAATATCTCAGAGCTACGAGCAGTACTTC. Translating gives CASRISQSYEQYF.

J is TRBJ2-3 and V is TRBV24-1; 13 nucleotides match TRBD2. After removal of 4 bases from V and 3 bases from J, the junction contained 3 bases not matched to a gene. Germline loops: CDR1 KGHDR, CDR2 SFDVKD. This CDR3 spans 16 amino acids. As DNA, the CDR3 is TGTGCCACCAGTGACCCGACTAGCGGGGGGACAGATACGCAGTATTTT. This codes for CATSDPTSGGTDTQYF.

The genes are TRBV28 and TRBJ1-5, with 7 bases lining up with TRBD1. This CDR3 is 15 amino acids long. With V trimmed by 8 bases and J by 4 bases, 11 bases remained unmatched. The germline V gene encodes CDR1 MDHEN and CDR2 SYDVKM. The CDR3 DNA reads TGTGCCAGCCACCCCCAGGGGGGGGGAAATCAGCCCCAGCATTTT. This encodes CASHPQGGGNQPQHF. Together with reference TRBV28 and TRBJ1-5, the CDR3 gives the full variable domain: DVKVTQSSRYLVKRTGEKVFLECVQDMDHENMFWYRQDPGLGLRLIYFSYDVKMKEKGDIPEGYSVSREKKERFSLILESASTNQTSMYLCASHPQGGGNQPQHFGDGTRLSIL.

This rearrangement joins TRBV5-6 to TRBJ2-3; TRBD2 is a possible D gene (5 bases). V was clipped by 4 bases and J by 5 bases, with 20 bases between them. The CDR3 runs to 16 residues. Per germline, CDR1 SGHDT and CDR2 YYEEEE. As DNA, the CDR3 is TGTGCCAGCAGCGAGGCGGGCGGGCCTTTGGGAGATACGCAGTATTTT. Translated, it gives CASSEAGGPLGDTQYF.

The chain couples TRBV3-1 to TRBJ2-7, with D possibly being TRBD2 (5 bases). The ends were cut back, 4 bases at V and 3 bases at J, with 13 bases in the middle. Per the germline V gene, CDR1 is LGHDT and CDR2 is YNNKEL (reference sequence). The CDR3 is made up of 14 amino acids. In DNA, the CDR3 is TGTGCCAGCAGCCGGATGGGAGCGAGCTACGAGCAGTACTTC. This gives the protein CASSRMGASYEQYF.

This clonotype came up once. The chain links TRBV24-1 to TRBJ2-7; D is possibly TRBD1 (6 bases). V was trimmed by 7 bases and J by 2 bases, leaving 11 bases between them. Germline V gene data show CDR1 as KGHDR and CDR2 as SFDVKD. This CDR3 contains 13 residues. The CDR3 sequence is CATSGPGAYEQYF. The DNA for the CDR3 is TGTGCCACCAGCGGGCCAGGGGCCTACGAGCAGTACTTC.

The J gene is TRBJ2-2, the V gene TRBV20-1; D may be TRBD2 (7 bases). Germline V gene lookup returns CDR1 DFQATT and CDR2 SNEGSKA (reference sequence). Trimming cost V 6 bases and J 1 base, with 12 bases left between them. This CDR3 is built from 14 residues. Here the CDR3 DNA reads TGCAGTGCCCCGGGGGGCCGGAACACCGGGGAGCTGTTTTTT. Protein sequence: CSAPGGRNTGELFF.

This clonotype was counted a few times. The chain is built from TRBV20-1 and TRBJ2-3; D is perhaps TRBD1 (6 bases). CDR1 is DFQATT, CDR2 SNEGSKA, per germline (reference sequence). The CDR3 length is 15 residues. Trimming removed 6 bases from V and 0 bases from J, with 16 bases in between. The CDR3 coding sequence is TGCAGTGCCACAAACCCCGGGACAAGCACAGATACGCAGTATTTT. Protein: CSATNPGTSTDTQYF.

This clonotype was found once. The gene calls are TRBV5-5 and TRBJ2-7; D may match TRBD1 or TRBD2 (5 bases each). V was shortened by 3 bases and J by 4 bases, with 17 bases between the two germline ends. Germline V gene lookup returns CDR1 SGHKS and CDR2 YYEKEE (reference sequence). This CDR3 contains 15 residues. Here the CDR3 reads CASSSTGTPRYEQYF. The CDR3 DNA reads as TGTGCCAGCAGCTCAACCGGGACCCCGAGGTACGAGCAGTACTTC.

The rearrangement uses TRBV7-3 and TRBJ2-6; D not certain. The CDR3 totals 17 residues. The V end was cut by 5 bases, the J end by 2 bases, with 16 bases between. Germline CDR1 is SGHTA and CDR2 is FQGTGA. The CDR3 sequence: CASSGPSPTAGANVLTF. Here the CDR3 DNA reads TGTGCCAGCAGCGGCCCCTCGCCCACGGCTGGGGCCAACGTCCTGACTTTC.

This clonotype was observed a handful of times. This sequence joins TRBV20-1 and TRBJ1-6; D is possibly TRBD1 (5 bases). This CDR3 region has 15 residues. In germline, CDR1 is DFQATT, CDR2 SNEGSKA (reference sequence). Trimming cost V 6 bases and J 0 bases, with 12 bases left between them. The CDR3 coding sequence is TGCAGTGCCCGGGACCGCGTCTCCTATAATTCACCCCTCCACTTT. This encodes CSARDRVSYNSPLHF.

The table lists this clonotype with many counts. The V and J genes are TRBV20-1 and TRBJ1-1, with TRBD1 as a possible D gene (5 bases). V lost 0 bases, J lost 3 bases, and 23 bases lay in between. This CDR3 is built from 18 residues. Per the germline V gene, CDR1 is DFQATT and CDR2 is SNEGSKA (reference sequence). The CDR3 sequence: CSARDRREGLGTHTEAFF. The CDR3 bases are TGCAGTGCTAGAGATCGTCGCGAGGGGTTAGGGACTCACACTGAAGCTTTCTTT.

Ten or more counts support this clonotype. The J gene is TRBJ2-2, the V gene TRBV10-2; no clear D. The germline V and J ends were trimmed by 8 bases and 3 bases, with 19 bases remaining between them. Germline V gives CDR1 WSHSY, CDR2 SAAADI. The CDR3 extends over 16 amino acids. The CDR3 coding sequence is TGCGCCAGCGCCAATAGGCAGCGTCTGGACACCGGGGAGCTGTTTTTT. Residues: CASANRQRLDTGELFF.

This chain connects TRBV7-2 to TRBJ1-4, with a possible D match to TRBD1 (5 bases). This CDR3 spans 16 amino acids. V was clipped by 6 bases and J by 0 bases, with 14 bases between them. Germline loops: CDR1 SGHTA, CDR2 FQGNSA. CDR3 region: CASSTRGGATNEKLFF. The CDR3, as DNA: TGTGCCAGCAGTACCCGGGGCGGAGCAACTAATGAAAAACTGTTTTTT.

V usage is TRBV10-3 and J usage is TRBJ2-3; D gene uncertain. CDR1 is ENHRY, CDR2 SYGVKD, per germline. The CDR3 contains 15 residues. V dropped 1 base and J dropped 2 bases, with 10 bases sitting between them. CDR3 sequence reads: CAISEFHMNTDTQYF. The CDR3 bases are TGTGCCATCAGTGAGTTCCACATGAACACAGATACGCAGTATTTT.

The gene calls are TRBV20-1 and TRBJ1-6, with a tentative D call TRBD1 (5 bases). CDR3 length equals 15 residues. Trimming pared 4 bases from V and 9 bases from J, leaving 19 bases between. Germline CDR1 reads DFQATT; CDR2 reads SNEGSKA (reference sequence). CDR3 protein: CSATGGARRSSPLHF. For the CDR3, the DNA is TGCAGTGCTACGGGAGGGGCGCGGCGAAGTTCACCCCTCCACTTT.

The count of this clonotype is one. V and J are TRBV5-5 and TRBJ2-4; D tentatively reads TRBD1 or TRBD2 (6 bases each). Germline CDR1 and CDR2: SGHKS and YYEKEE (reference sequence). V shed 3 bases and J shed 1 base, with 17 bases lying between them. CDR3 length: 17 residues. This chain's CDR3 is CASSSRTAGGAKNIQYF. CDR3 nucleotide sequence: TGTGCCAGCAGCTCCCGGACAGCCGGAGGGGCCAAAAACATTCAGTACTTC.

The gene calls are TRBV20-1 and TRBJ1-6; D call uncertain. V gave up 4 bases and J gave up 8 bases, with 9 bases separating them. The CDR3 contains 12 residues. Looked up from germline, CDR1 is DFQATT and CDR2 is SNEGSKA (reference sequence). CDR3 nucleotide sequence: TGCAGTGCTACTGCCTGGGATTCACCCCTCCACTTT. Translating gives CSATAWDSPLHF.

The rearrangement uses TRBV2 and TRBJ2-3, with 8 bases aligning to TRBD2. The CDR3 runs 15 residues. Per the germline V gene, CDR1 is SNHLY and CDR2 is FYNNEI. The V and J ends lost 5 bases and 2 bases, in that order; junction bases with no gene match: 6. The CDR3 here is CASSYLAGNTDTQYF. The CDR3 region has the DNA TGTGCCAGCAGTTATCTAGCGGGCAACACAGATACGCAGTATTTT.

This chain uses TRBV11-3 with TRBJ1-2; D is unresolved. V was cut by 2 bases and J by 8 bases, with 21 bases left in between. Germline CDR1 and CDR2: SGHNT and YENEEA. This CDR3 region has 16 residues. The CDR3 protein is CASSLRDSEQSGGYTF. DNA of the CDR3: TGTGCCAGCAGCTTAAGAGACTCCGAGCAGAGTGGAGGCTACACCTTC.

This clonotype showed up just a few times. The genes are TRBV7-9 and TRBJ2-4; D possibly corresponds to TRBD1 (5 bases). CDR3 length: 17 residues. Trimming removed 2 bases at V and 0 bases at J, with 14 bases between. CDR1 is SEHNR and CDR2 is FQNEAQ in the germline V gene (reference sequence). Here the CDR3 reads CASSLSPTVLAKNIQYF. The CDR3 coding sequence is TGTGCCAGCAGCTTAAGCCCGACAGTCCTAGCCAAAAACATTCAGTACTTC.

Concerning this clonotype itself: A much larger clone differs by one base, so this may be a read error. This chain joins TRBV29-1 and TRBJ2-1; D is possibly TRBD2 (6 bases). CDR3 size: 14 residues. Germline CDR1 SQVTM, CDR2 ANQGSEA. V lost 6 bases to trimming and J lost 10 bases, with 22 bases between them. The CDR3 loop reads CSVVPFSGSYEQFF. Here the CDR3 DNA reads TGCAGCGTCGTTCCCTTTAGCGGTTCCTACGAGCAGTTCTTC.

In this sample, this clonotype turned up a few times. The J gene is TRBJ2-1, the V gene TRBV20-1; the match to TRBD1 covers 7 bases. The trim removed 3 bases at V and 3 bases at J, leaving 5 bases unmatched. This CDR3 region has 14 residues. Germline loops: CDR1 DFQATT, CDR2 SNEGSKA (reference sequence). The CDR3 sequence: CSASTGTVYNEQFF. DNA of the CDR3: TGCAGTGCTAGTACCGGGACAGTCTACAATGAGCAGTTCTTC.